The clone carrying this T cell receptor beta chain was counted a single time. This entry comes from a study of blood T cell repertoires in COVID-19. Study summary: PBMCs, B-cell-depleted T cells, or T cells were the source of the cDNA or gDNA that made up the material.

From germline, CDR1 is SGDLS and CDR2 YYNGEE. The CDR3 totals 15 residues. V dropped 1 base and J dropped 1; count of bases not matched to a gene: 3. Using immunoSEQ multiplex PCR, the repertoire was profiled, and TCRdb retains in-frame clones only, with some absent. The data contain a few hundred thousand clones, roughly nine tenths of them singletons. The specimen sequenced was peripheral blood. The J gene is TRBJ2-5, the V gene TRBV9, with 8 bases identical to TRBD2. This sequence was found in a man between 18 and 35 years old with active or convalescent COVID-19. The DNA of the CDR3 is TGTGCCAGCAGCGTATTAGCGGGGAGCCAAGAGACCCAGTACTTC. It yields the protein CASSVLAGSQETQYF.